This T cell receptor (beta chain) appears in the sequencing data of a study of T cell clonality in common variable immunodeficiency (dated by TCRdb to 2014 to 2015). Most of the CVID patients and most of the healthy controls were of Caucasian heritage. From each donor, about 5 to 8.5 ml of heparinized peripheral whole blood was collected. Genomic DNA from adults with common variable immune deficiency (CVID) and from healthy adult controls was used for sequencing of TCRbeta CDR3 repertoires. A total of approximately 22 healthy adult volunteers (around 12 female and approximately 10 male; age range about 20 to 66 years, mean age around 31) were included in the control group. To isolate peripheral blood mononuclear cells, diluted blood was subjected to density centrifugation over Hypaque 1077 or Ficoll-Paque. Genomic DNA was obtained from unsorted mononuclear cells through either Qiagen column purification or a centrifugation-based method.

This clone was detected ten times or more. Its antigen is not yet known. The read ends 3 residues shy of where the CDR3 ends; the end is completed using the germline J gene. Equivalent amounts of genomic DNA from CVID and control samples were used as sequencing input. For every sample, a 60 bp segment covering the rearranged TCRbeta CDR3 region was amplified and then sequenced. The immunoSEQ assay, a bias-corrected multiplex PCR combined with high-throughput sequencing, was used for TCRbeta amplification. The authors processed their data as follows. Every unique nucleotide sequence was considered a clone and was annotated with V, D and J genes, copy number and frequency. Sequences were labeled productive if in frame, and non-productive if out of frame or containing stop codons. As previously described, clonality was computed from Shannon's entropy. The predicted amino acid sequences of productive clones were used to derive the mean CDR3 Kyte-Doolittle hydropathy. Using the R hclust function, scaled V gene usage was clustered hierarchically with Manhattan distance and complete linkage. To assess clone sharing by CDR3 amino acid sequence, 12 repertoires per group were resampled over 100 rounds. Repertoires were searched for more than 55 published EBV-specific and around 230 published CMV-specific TCRbeta sequences. A couple of CVID samples that yielded fewer than 10,000 sequences were excluded from the analysis, so 40 to 50 CVID repertoires were retained. Drawn from immuneACCESS, this table holds only the in-frame rearrangements with V and J called that TCRdb kept. Clones are partly lost; checked studies trace under half to an unresolved V gene and leave the rest unexplained. V and J calls and clone size are given by that table; D and trimming were obtained from the DNA. The data for this sample show about 44,000 clones, each detected more than once. The ten largest clonotypes hold under 11% of the sample.

From the cysteine through the phenylalanine, the CDR3 covers 14 amino acids. The DNA shown is the part of the CDR3 that was read: 33 bases, in frame from base 1. For CDR1 and CDR2, the germline V gene (reference sequence) lists DFQATT and SNEGSKA. The junction carries 15 bases between V and J, which are trimmed by 5 bases and 1 base respectively. Beyond this particular receptor, the publication reports: Increased TCRbeta clonality was found in CVID subjects compared with healthy controls (t-test p = 0.018), with the increase being most characteristic of about a third of subjects. The authors noted that sequencing repertoires of T cell subpopulations would be needed to clarify what caused the increased clonality in CVID. Correlations between repertoire features and clinical complications were limited by patient heterogeneity within the CVID cohort. CVID subjects shared fewer TCRbeta clones with each other than healthy controls did (p < 0.0001). Although equal DNA input was used, an average of about 80,000 unique sequences per sample was obtained for controls, compared with about 31,547 for CVID samples. CVID TCRbeta sequences were reported to have fewer deletions and N-nucleotide insertions and to lack highly modified clones with 13 or more V deletions.

This sequence was found in a person between 18 and 69 years old in good health. The sequencing sample was made of peripheral blood mononuclear cells. The chain couples TRBV20-1 to TRBJ2-7, with a weak D call of TRBD2 (5 bases match). The sequenced part of the CDR3 DNA is TGCAGTGCTGGAGGTCCGCCCTATTCCTACGAG. It encodes CSAGGPPYSYE. The entire CDR3 is CSAGGPPYSYEQYF.